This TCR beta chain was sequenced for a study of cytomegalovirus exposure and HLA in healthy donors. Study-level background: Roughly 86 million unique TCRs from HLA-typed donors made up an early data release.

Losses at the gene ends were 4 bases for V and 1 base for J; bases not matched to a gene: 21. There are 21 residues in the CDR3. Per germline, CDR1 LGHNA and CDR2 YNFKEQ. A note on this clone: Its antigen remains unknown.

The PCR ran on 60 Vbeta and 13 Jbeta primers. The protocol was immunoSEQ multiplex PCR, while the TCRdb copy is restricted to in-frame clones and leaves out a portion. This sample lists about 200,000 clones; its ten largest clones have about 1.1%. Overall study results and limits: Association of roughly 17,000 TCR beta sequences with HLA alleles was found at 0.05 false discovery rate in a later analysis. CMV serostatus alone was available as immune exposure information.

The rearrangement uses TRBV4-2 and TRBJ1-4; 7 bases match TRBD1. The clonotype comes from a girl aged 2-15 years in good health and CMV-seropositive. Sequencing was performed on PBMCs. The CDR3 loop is CASSPLGQRPASSRTNEKLFF. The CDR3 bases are TGTGCCAGCAGCCCCCTGGGACAGCGACCTGCCTCCTCTCGAACTAATGAAAAACTGTTTTTT.